Listed below are T cell receptor beta chains from one sample, sequenced in a study of vaccination and CD4 T cells after COVID-19. TCRdb reanalysed the PCR reads using MiXCR and keeps one entry per CDR3 protein. This table holds roughly 13,000 distinct CDR3 sequences, approximately 60% found once. For these receptors, no antigen is known. Sequencing was performed on CD4+ T cells from blood, cultured in vitro. These receptors all stem from a human donor who had recovered from COVID-19. Each CDR3 is given with its conserved first and last residue. Each record gives: J gene, clone size, D gene, V gene, CDR3 protein, CDR3 DNA. A D gene is named only where the DNA matches it firmly. Clone sizes are given selectively: once, few, many, or a class where the clone is expanded.

>TRBJ2-2|.|.|TRBV20-1
CSATHTGNTGELFF
TGCAGTGCTACCCATACAGGGAACACCGGGGAGCTGTTTTTT
>TRBJ1-6|few|.|TRBV7-9
CASSLVSGPDNSPLHF
.
>TRBJ2-5|few|.|TRBV7-2
CASSLVFQETQYF
TGTGCCAGCAGCTTAGTCTTCCAAGAGACCCAGTACTTC
>TRBJ2-6|.|.|TRBV7-9
CASSDRLGRLANVLTF
TGTGCCAGCAGCGACCGGTTGGGGCGGCTTGCCAACGTCCTGACTTTC
>TRBJ1-5|.|.|TRBV19
CASSPDRLSNQPQHF
TGTGCCAGTAGTCCGGACAGACTTAGCAATCAGCCCCAGCATTTT
>TRBJ2-3|few|.|TRBV11-1
CASSFGADTHTDTQYF
TGTGCCAGCAGCTTCGGGGCAGACACACACACAGATACGCAGTATTTT
>TRBJ2-4|.|TRBD2|TRBV7-6
CASSLGEVVAGAAGIQYF
TGTGCCAGCAGCTTAGGGGAGGTTGTAGCGGGGGCCGCGGGTATTCAGTACTTC
>TRBJ2-7|.|TRBD2|TRBV20-1
CSAQGRAIPYEQYF
TGCAGTGCCCAAGGGAGGGCCATACCCTACGAGCAGTACTTC
>TRBJ1-5|.|TRBD1|TRBV4-3
CASSHGTANQPQHF
TGCGCCAGCAGCCATGGGACAGCCAATCAGCCCCAGCATTTT
>TRBJ1-5|.|.|TRBV28
CASSSNTPAGAVFYSNQPQHF
TGTGCCAGCAGTTCCAATACCCCGGCCGGGGCAGTATTTTATAGCAATCAGCCCCAGCATTTT
>TRBJ1-5|.|TRBD1|TRBV4-1
CASRYRQGGNQPQHF
TGCGCCAGCAGGTATAGACAGGGAGGGAATCAGCCCCAGCATTTT
>TRBJ2-3|few|TRBD2|TRBV20-1
CSAAPSAGGTSTQYF
TGCAGTGCTGCCCCATCTGCGGGAGGTACTTCTACGCAGTATTTT
>TRBJ2-7|.|.|TRBV20-1
CSARENYEQYF
TGCAGTGCTAGAGAAAACTACGAGCAGTACTTC
>TRBJ1-6|.|.|TRBV19
CASILITPPLHF
TGTGCCAGTATCCTCATCACACCACCCCTCCACTTT
>TRBJ2-1|.|TRBD2|TRBV20-1
CSADHRTSGYQQFF
TGCAGTGCTGACCATAGGACTAGCGGGTACCAGCAGTTCTTC
>TRBJ2-3|.|.|TRBV20-1
CSARDRVLSTDTQYF
TGCAGTGCTAGAGATCGCGTCCTTTCCACAGATACGCAGTATTTT
>TRBJ2-3|.|.|TRBV2
CASTIGQAVATQYF
TGTGCCAGCACGATAGGACAAGCGGTCGCTACGCAGTATTTT